This entry lists 23 T cell receptor beta chains sequenced from one sample in a study of sequential checkpoint blockade in melanoma. Clones were sequenced by immunoSEQ multiplex PCR, and TCRdb holds only the in-frame ones, with some missing. The sample contains thousands of clones, around a sixth of which appear only once. Treatment in this sample: randomized to nivolumab then ipilimumab (arm A) or the reverse (arm B). The specimen was tumor tissue (inferred from file names), collected from a patient given nivolumab and ipilimumab in sequence. Receptors originate from a human donor with melanoma.

This rearrangement joins TRBV5-1 to TRBJ2-1, with 10 bases fitting TRBD2. V shed 1 base, J shed 5 bases, and the junction held 3 bases outside the gene matches. CDR1 is SGHRS and CDR2 is YFSETQ in the germline V gene. The CDR3 is made up of 15 amino acids. The CDR3, as DNA: TGCGCCAGCAGCTTGTCCCTAGCGGGAGACAATGAGCAGTTCTTC. Residues: CASSLSLAGDNEQFF.

This sequence joins TRBV10-2 and TRBJ2-3; 8 nucleotides line up with TRBD2. Looked up from germline, CDR1 is WSHSY and CDR2 is SAAADI. V lost 5 bases to trimming and J lost 3 bases; unmatched junction nucleotides: 10. The length of the CDR3 is 16 residues. CDR3 coding DNA: TGCGCCAGCAGTCCTGCTACTAGCGGTTCGACAGATACGCAGTATTTT. Its protein product is CASSPATSGSTDTQYF.

By sample share, this clone is medium-sized. This chain connects TRBV9 to TRBJ1-1; tentative D call: TRBD1 (5 bases). The V gene lost 0 bases and the J gene lost 1 base, with 7 bases spanning the gap. This CDR3 spans 14 amino acids. The germline CDR1 and CDR2 sequences are SGDLS and YYNGEE. The CDR3 loop reads CASSVERGNTEAFF. The DNA of the CDR3 is TGTGCCAGCAGCGTAGAAAGGGGGAACACTGAAGCTTTCTTT.

This clone was observed a handful of times. The chain joins TRBV9 to TRBJ1-2; 7 nucleotides align to TRBD1. CDR1 is SGDLS, CDR2 YYNGEE, per germline. CDR3 length: 15 amino acids. V dropped 4 bases and J dropped 7; count of bases not matched to a gene: 13. The CDR3 nucleotides are TGTGCCAGCAGCCTGAGAGGGGGGACAGAATCTGGCTACACCTTC. This codes for CASSLRGGTESGYTF.

In this sample, this clone is medium-sized. The CDR3 spells CASSPLDRGNTEAFF. The CDR3 DNA is TGTGCCAGCAGTCCCTTGGACAGGGGGAACACTGAAGCTTTCTTT. The chain links TRBV6-8 to TRBJ1-1; the match to TRBD1 covers 9 bases. The CDR3 is 15 amino acids. V gave up 5 bases and J gave up 1 base; unmatched junction bases: 5. The germline CDR1 and CDR2 sequences are MNHGY and SAAAGT.

This clone was seen more than once but under ten times. The chain carries TRBV6-8 and TRBJ1-2; no clear D gene. V was shortened by 6 bases and J by 8 bases, with 19 bases between the two germline ends. Germline-derived CDR1 and CDR2 are MNHGY and SAAAGT. This CDR3 comprises 14 residues. The CDR3 region has the DNA TGTGCCAGCAGCCGCGACTGGACCGGCTCGGGCTACACCTTC. Amino acid sequence: CASSRDWTGSGYTF.

This clone was seen many times. V is TRBV11-3 and J is TRBJ2-5; 11 nucleotides agree with TRBD1. Germline V gene sequence: CDR1 SGHNT, CDR2 YENEEA. After removal of 3 bases from V and 5 bases from J, the junction contained 2 bases not matched to a gene. CDR3 size: 14 residues. CDR3 residues: CASSLGTGGETQYF. CDR3 DNA: TGTGCCAGCAGCTTGGGGACAGGGGGGGAGACCCAGTACTTC.

Many counts were recorded for this clone. The chain has TRBV11-3 and TRBJ2-1; tentatively, D is TRBD1 (5 bases). The CDR3 is 18 amino acids. V lost 3 bases to trimming and J lost 3 bases, with 21 bases between them. The germline V gene encodes CDR1 SGHNT and CDR2 YENEEA. CDR3 loop: CASSLGKKTVTNYNEQFF. CDR3 nucleotide sequence: TGTGCCAGCAGCTTGGGGAAAAAGACAGTGACCAACTACAATGAGCAGTTCTTC.

This clone was seen only a few times. The chain recombines TRBV9 with TRBJ2-3; D may be TRBD2 (5 bases). V dropped 5 bases and J dropped 2 bases, with 12 bases sitting between them. This CDR3 has 14 amino acids. From germline, CDR1 is SGDLS and CDR2 YYNGEE. In DNA form, the CDR3 reads TGTGCCAGCAGTGGGAGCCCGGCCACAGATACGCAGTATTTT. It translates to CASSGSPATDTQYF.

The chain is built from TRBV29-1 and TRBJ2-5; D possibly corresponds to TRBD1 (5 bases). Trimming took 2 bases from V and 3 from J, leaving 13 bases between them. CDR1 SQVTM and CDR2 ANQGSEA come from the germline V gene. The CDR3 consists of 14 residues. The CDR3 nucleotides read TGCAGCGTTGAATTTCGCAGGGCCGAAGAGACCCAGTACTTC. The encoded protein is CSVEFRRAEETQYF.

This clone was detected many times. V is TRBV7-6 and J is TRBJ2-7; TRBD1 matches at 7 bases. Germline V CDR1 and CDR2: SGHVS, FNYEAQ. This CDR3 has 16 residues. V trimming: 3 bases; J trimming: 2 bases; junction bases outside the gene matches: 10. The CDR3 nucleotides read TGTGCCAGCAGCTTGACCTCCGGGACAGCGCCCTACGAGCAGTACTTC. It encodes CASSLTSGTAPYEQYF.

This clone was seen repeatedly, ten times or more. This chain links TRBV11-3 with TRBJ2-7, with 11 bases fitting TRBD1. Germline trimming cut 5 bases from V and 4 bases from J; bases unmatched to any gene: 10. Germline assignment: CDR1 SGHNT and CDR2 YENEEA. CDR3 length: 16 amino acids. The DNA for the CDR3 is TGTGCCAGCAGCCCGGCGGGGACAGGGGGTGCTTACGAGCAGTACTTC. It specifies CASSPAGTGGAYEQYF.

This clone is labeled as medium-sized (0.01 to 0.1%). The V call is TRBV30, the J call TRBJ2-1; 15 nucleotides match TRBD2. CDR3 length equals 15 residues. The V segment lost 3 bases and the J segment 7 bases; nucleotides outside the gene matches: 4. Germline V gene sequence: CDR1 GTSNPN, CDR2 SVGIG (reference sequence). The chain's CDR3 is CAWRGLAGGYNEQFF. The CDR3 bases are TGTGCCTGGAGGGGACTAGCGGGAGGCTATAATGAGCAGTTCTTC.

V is TRBV23-1 and J is TRBJ2-5; 9 bases line up with TRBD1. TRBV23-1 is classed as an ORF, of uncertain function. V dropped 5 bases and J dropped 5; count of bases not matched to a gene: 6. The length of the CDR3 is 14 residues. CDR3 sequence: CASSTGGTAETQYF. CDR3 bases: TGCGCCAGCAGTACAGGGGGCACCGCGGAGACCCAGTACTTC.

This clone is large in the sample. J is TRBJ2-7 and V is TRBV19; D is unresolved. The CDR3 sequence is 14 residues long. Germline V gene data show CDR1 as LNHDA and CDR2 as SQIVND (reference sequence). Trimming pared 9 bases from V and 5 bases from J, leaving 20 bases between. CDR3 in DNA: TGTGCCAGCGGAAATCCCTACGCAAGGGACGAGCAGTACTTC. Its protein product is CASGNPYARDEQYF.

This clone was seen only a few times. The chain employs TRBV6-8 and TRBJ1-1; 9 positions agree with TRBD1. Germline CDR1 and CDR2: MNHGY and SAAAGT. The CDR3 consists of 15 residues. The V gene end was trimmed by 5 bases and the J gene end by 6 bases; junction bases not matched to a gene: 10. CDR3 DNA sequence: TGTGCCAGCAGTGAGCCGGGACAGGGTTTGGCTGAAGCTTTCTTT. Protein product: CASSEPGQGLAEAFF.

This clone was counted between two and nine times. V and J are TRBV6-8 and TRBJ2-1, with TRBD2 as a possible D gene (5 bases). Germline V gene lookup returns CDR1 MNHGY and CDR2 SAAAGT. The V gene lost 6 bases and the J gene lost 6 bases, with 21 bases spanning the gap. The CDR3 spans 16 residues. This CDR3 reads CASRGIREVFRNEQFF. The CDR3 bases are TGTGCCAGCAGAGGCATACGGGAAGTGTTTCGCAATGAGCAGTTCTTC.

By share of the sample, this clone is medium-sized. The chain carries TRBV4-1 and TRBJ2-5, with 10 bases matching TRBD1. The CDR3 has 14 residues. Losses at the gene ends were 4 bases for V and 3 bases for J; bases not matched to a gene: 2. The germline gives CDR1 MGHRA, CDR2 YSYEKL. In DNA form, the CDR3 reads TGCGCCAGCAGCCCCGGGACAGGGGAAGAGACCCAGTACTTC. As protein: CASSPGTGEETQYF.

In this sample, this clone turned up once. This chain uses TRBV19 with TRBJ1-2; 8 positions match TRBD1. The trim removed 4 bases at V and 4 bases at J, leaving 2 bases unmatched. Per germline, CDR1 LNHDA and CDR2 SQIVND (reference sequence). The CDR3 is made up of 13 amino acids. The CDR3 region has the DNA TGTGCCAGTAGTAGCGACAGGGGCTATGGCTACACCTTC. It translates to CASSSDRGYGYTF.

This clone was found a few times. J is TRBJ2-1 and V is TRBV28; 9 nucleotides line up with TRBD2. The CDR3 is 19 amino acids. Germline V lookup: CDR1 MDHEN, CDR2 SYDVKM. The V segment lost 8 bases and the J segment 5 bases; nucleotides outside the gene matches: 22. The DNA for the CDR3 is TGTGCCAGCCGCCTTTTGGGGGGGCCTGCGGGAGGGCAACACAATGAGCAGTTCTTC. Its protein is CASRLLGGPAGGQHNEQFF.

The chain is built from TRBV6-8 and TRBJ1-5, with TRBD1 identical over 7 bases. Germline CDR1 MNHGY, CDR2 SAAAGT. The CDR3 is made up of 13 amino acids. The junction had 5 bases not matched to a gene; V was cut back by 7 bases and J by 5 bases. In DNA, the CDR3 is TGTGCCAGCACAGACAGGGTTGATCAGCCCCAGCATTTT. Residues: CASTDRVDQPQHF.

The chain combines TRBV11-3 with TRBJ2-7, with D unresolved. The germline V and J ends were trimmed by 1 base and 5 bases, with 12 bases remaining between them. The CDR3 covers 14 residues. The V gene's germline CDR1 is SGHNT and CDR2 YENEEA. This CDR3 is CASSLGLVRDEQYF. The CDR3 region has the DNA TGTGCCAGCAGCTTAGGGCTAGTTCGAGACGAGCAGTACTTC.

This clone was picked up many times. The gene calls are TRBV11-3 and TRBJ2-5; TRBD1 or TRBD2 may be the D gene (6 bases each). Germline CDR1 SGHNT, CDR2 YENEEA. Trimming stripped 3 bases from V and 2 bases from J, with 16 bases between. The CDR3 length is 16 residues. DNA of the CDR3: TGTGCCAGCAGCTTCCGACTAGGGGGTTCTCAAGAGACCCAGTACTTC. This gives the protein CASSFRLGGSQETQYF.